A selection of T cell receptor beta chains follows, all from one sample in a study of CD8+ T cells in alopecia areata. Assay used: immunoSEQ multiplex PCR; TCRdb lists only in-frame clones, some missing. The sample contains about 100,000 clones, 84% of which appear only once. Sequenced material: CD8+ T cells sorted from blood, taken at week 24, from a patient treated with tofacitinib. The receptor set was obtained from a human donor with alopecia areata. Both conserved end residues are part of each CDR3. The D gene is left open where the match is weak. A clone size is listed for some rows: how often the clone was seen (once, few, many), or a class if it is expanded.

j_call	clone_size	d_call	v_call	cdr3_length	cdr3_nt	cdr3_aa
TRBJ2-7	-	-	TRBV11-1	12	TGTGCCAGCAGCTCCGTGTCCGGCGAGCAGTACTTC	CASSSVSGEQYF
TRBJ2-7	-	TRBD2	TRBV7-8	16	TGTGCCAGCAGCTTAGTTCCCGGGGGGAGCTCCTACGAGCAGTACTTC	CASSLVPGGSSYEQYF
TRBJ1-1	once	-	TRBV5-1	12	TGCGCCAGCAGCCGGGGGGACACTGAAGCTTTCTTT	CASSRGDTEAFF
TRBJ1-4	-	TRBD1	TRBV19	19	TGTGCCAGTAGTCCCCTCAGAGGGACAGGGCTTGCGACTAATGAAAAACTGTTTTTT	CASSPLRGTGLATNEKLFF
TRBJ2-7	-	TRBD2	TRBV7-9	15	TGTGCCAGCACCGGGACTAGCGGGGGGACCTACGAGCAGTACTTC	CASTGTSGGTYEQYF
TRBJ2-3	-	-	TRBV7-2	14	TGTGCCAGCAGCCTCGTCAGATCGGGGGATACGCAGTATTTT	CASSLVRSGDTQYF
TRBJ1-2	-	TRBD1	TRBV7-9	15	TGTGCCAGCAGCGTCCGGGACAGGGAAAACTATGGCTACACCTTC	CASSVRDRENYGYTF
TRBJ1-5	-	TRBD1	TRBV7-9	15	TGTGCCAGCAGTCCGACCGGGACAGGGGATCAGCCCCAGCATTTT	CASSPTGTGDQPQHF
TRBJ1-1	-	-	TRBV20-1	11	TGCAGTGCTCCAGAGGGTCCTGAAGCTTTCTTT	CSAPEGPEAFF
TRBJ2-6	-	-	TRBV13	15	TGTGCCAGCAGCTCCATCGTCTCTGGGGCCAACGTCCTGACTTTC	CASSSIVSGANVLTF
TRBJ2-7	-	-	TRBV5-6	14	TGTGCCAGCAGCGAGCCGGGGAGGTTTTACGAGCAGTACTTC	CASSEPGRFYEQYF
TRBJ2-7	-	TRBD2	TRBV4-1	18	TGCGCCAGCAGCCAAGAGGCCCTAGCGGGGATAAGCTCCTACGAGCAGTACTTC	CASSQEALAGISSYEQYF
TRBJ1-2	-	-	TRBV29-1	11	TGCAGCGTTGGGGGGGGCTACGGCTACACCTTC	CSVGGGYGYTF
TRBJ2-2	-	-	TRBV10-3	14	TGTGCCATCAGCCCAGGCTCGAACACCGGGGAGCTGTTTTTT	CAISPGSNTGELFF
TRBJ1-1	-	TRBD1	TRBV7-6	15	TGTGCCAGCAGCTCTGGACAGGGGATGAACACTGAAGCTTTCTTT	CASSSGQGMNTEAFF
TRBJ2-7	-	TRBD1	TRBV4-1	15	TGCGCCAGCAGCCATAGGACAGGGCGGTCGGGAGAGCAGTACTTC	CASSHRTGRSGEQYF
TRBJ2-5	-	TRBD1	TRBV23-1	16	TGCGCCAGCAGCCCTTTCCTCCCACAGGGGGGAGAGACCCAGTACTTC	CASSPFLPQGGETQYF
TRBJ1-1	-	TRBD1	TRBV7-9	16	TGTGCCAGCAGCCGCGCCGGGACAGGACAGAACACTGAAGCTTTCTTT	CASSRAGTGQNTEAFF
TRBJ2-3	-	TRBD2	TRBV4-1	17	TGCGCCAGCAGCCAAGGACCGGGACTAGCGAGCCGAGATACGCAGTATTTT	CASSQGPGLASRDTQYF
TRBJ2-7	-	-	TRBV29-1	13	TGCAGCGTTGAAAGTGACGGTGGCTACGAGCAGTACTTC	CSVESDGGYEQYF
TRBJ2-3	-	TRBD2	TRBV5-1	17	TGCGCCAGCAGCTTGGTGGCTAGCGGGGAGGTCACAGATACGCAGTATTTT	CASSLVASGEVTDTQYF
TRBJ2-7	few	-	TRBV27	15	TGTGCCAGCAGTTTATCTGTGGGCGGAACCTACGAGCAGTACTTC	CASSLSVGGTYEQYF
TRBJ1-5	-	TRBD1	TRBV27	18	TGTGCCAGCAGTCCCTCCCCGACAGGGGAGTATAGCAATCAGCCCCAGCATTTT	CASSPSPTGEYSNQPQHF
TRBJ1-2	-	-	TRBV27	12	TGTGCCAGCAGTTCCGGGTACTATGGCTACACCTTC	CASSSGYYGYTF
TRBJ2-7	-	TRBD1	TRBV7-9	14	TGTGCCAGCAGCCCACGGGGGACAGGGCTTGAGCAGTACTTC	CASSPRGTGLEQYF
TRBJ2-5	-	TRBD1	TRBV7-2	14	TGTGCCAGCATCACAGGGGGCGAGGGGGTGACCCAGTACTTC	CASITGGEGVTQYF
TRBJ1-1	-	TRBD1	TRBV29-1	14	TGCAGCGTTGAAGGGGACAGGGACGGAACTGAAGCTTTCTTT	CSVEGDRDGTEAFF
TRBJ2-5	-	TRBD2	TRBV6-5	15	TGTGCCAGCAGTTTGACTAGCGGGACGGGGGAGACCCAGTACTTC	CASSLTSGTGETQYF
TRBJ2-7	-	TRBD1	TRBV4-3	15	TGCGCCAGCAGCCAGGACAGGGGGAGCTCCTACGAGCAGTACTTC	CASSQDRGSSYEQYF